Described below is a single TCR beta chain sequence and its context. Losses at the gene ends were 6 bases for V and 4 bases for J; bases not matched to a gene: 7. The CDR3 has 13 amino acids. Germline CDR1 is SQVTM and CDR2 is ANQGSEA. This sample is part of a study of memory CD4+ T cells and cytomegalovirus serostatus. Single viable CD3+CD4+CD8-CD45RO+ cells were sorted as the memory CD4+ T cells. Serostatus was set by detecting CMV pp150, pp28, p38, p52 IgG. Clones were sequenced by immunoSEQ multiplex PCR, and TCRdb holds only the in-frame ones, with some missing. The sample contains just under 40,000 clones, around 78% of which appear only once.

The source is an adult in good health and CMV-seronegative. V gene TRBV29-1 combines with J gene TRBJ2-5; 8 bases agree with TRBD1. Sequencing input: memory CD4+ T cells from blood. The chain's CDR3 is CSVRDRTTETQYF. The DNA of the CDR3 is TGCAGCGTCCGGGACAGGACGACAGAGACCCAGTACTTC. Looking up the rest from reference TRBV29-1 and TRBJ2-5 gives the full variable domain: SAVISQKPSRDICQRGTSLTIQCQVDSQVTMMFWYRQQPGQSLTLIATANQGSEATYESGFVIDKFPISRPNLTFSTLTVSNMSPEDSSIYLCSVRDRTTETQYFGPGTRLLVL.